Presented here are 10 T cell receptor beta chains from one specimen sequenced in a study of molecular identifiers for immune sequencing clone quantification. TCRdb redid the calling of the PCR reads with MiXCR, one entry per CDR3 protein. The data show under 600,000 distinct CDR3 sequences, with around 23% seen just once and around 0.8% held by the top ten. Sequencing used naive CD8+ T cells from blood, with Jurkat cell RNA spiked in. Documented subset: FACS-sorted CD8+CD4-CCR7+CD45RA+ naive T cells. All receptors derive from a human donor in good health. Some libraries in this study had Jurkat cell RNA spiked in.

This clonotype was recorded at least ten times. The rearrangement links TRBV7-2 to TRBJ1-1, with D unresolved. V gave up 5 bases and J gave up 5 bases, with 18 bases separating them. The length of the CDR3 is 15 residues. Germline values: CDR1 SGHTA, CDR2 FQGNSA. The CDR3 nucleotides read TGTGCCAGCAGCCCCGAGTCCCCCGGCGGGACTGAAGCTTTCTTT. Its translation: CASSPESPGGTEAFF.

Of note for this clonotype: A read error may explain this, as a much larger clone is one base away. The V gene is TRBV5-5, the J gene TRBJ2-3; a possible D gene is TRBD2 (5 bases). The V end lost 3 bases, the J end lost 1 base, and 12 bases lay between the germline ends. CDR3 length equals 15 residues. Germline lookup yields CDR1 SGHKS and CDR2 YYEKEE (reference sequence). CDR3 bases: TGTGCCAGCAGCTCTGGAGCGGCTGGCACAGATACGCAGTATTTT. Translation: CASSSGAAGTDTQYF.

This clonotype showed up many times. The chain carries TRBV14 and TRBJ1-1; D not certain. CDR3 length: 14 residues. CDR1 is SGHDN, CDR2 FVKESK, per germline. V shed 0 bases and J shed 0 bases, with 5 bases lying between them. The CDR3 reads CASSQDTMNTEAFF. Here the CDR3 DNA reads TGTGCCAGCAGCCAAGACACGATGAACACTGAAGCTTTCTTT.

This clonotype occurred a few times. The chain links TRBV7-8 to TRBJ2-1; perhaps TRBD1 as D (5 bases). V gave up 1 base and J gave up 11 bases, with 15 bases separating them. CDR1 is SGHVS and CDR2 is FQNEAQ in the germline V gene. The CDR3 is 14 amino acids. For the CDR3, the DNA is TGTGCCAGCAGCTTAGTTCGACAGAGTGATAAGCAGTTCTTC. Translating gives CASSLVRQSDKQFF.

This clonotype has just a few counts. The chain combines TRBV13 with TRBJ1-5; no definite D call. The CDR3 is 16 amino acids. Trimming took off 0 bases at V and 0 bases at J, with 9 bases between the two ends. Germline-derived CDR1 and CDR2 are PRHDT and FYEKMQ (reference sequence). The CDR3 DNA follows: TGTGCCAGCAGCTTAGGGGAGGGCAATAGCAATCAGCCCCAGCATTTT. This encodes CASSLGEGNSNQPQHF.

V gene TRBV29-1 combines with J gene TRBJ1-2; 8 nucleotides agree with TRBD1. The CDR3 runs 15 residues. Losses at the gene ends were 6 bases for V and 6 bases for J; bases not matched to a gene: 15. Germline loops: CDR1 SQVTM, CDR2 ANQGSEA. The CDR3 coding sequence is TGCAGCGTCAGTGTAGCCGGGACAGGACCTGATGGCTACACCTTC. It codes for CSVSVAGTGPDGYTF.

This clonotype came up once. Here the CDR3 omits its conserved ending phenylalanine or tryptophan, so a read error is the likely source. The J gene is TRBJ1-1, the V gene TRBV7-9; 8 nucleotides line up with TRBD1. V was pared by 1 base and J by 5 bases, with 6 bases of the junction left unmatched. Germline V gene sequence: CDR1 SEHNR, CDR2 FQNEAQ (reference sequence). This CDR3 has 15 amino acids. CDR3 sequence (DNA): TGTGCCAGCAGCTTAGGGGCAGGGGGCCGAACTGAAGCTTTCTAT. It yields the protein CASSLGAGGRTEAFY.

This clonotype was found a few times. CDR3 nucleotide sequence: TGTGCCAGCAGTTTGGAGGGCCACGGGGAGCTGTTTTTT. Translated: CASSLEGHGELFF. J is TRBJ2-2 and V is TRBV28, with a weak D call TRBD2 (6 bases). The CDR3 extends over 13 amino acids. With 3 bases removed from V and 7 bases from J, the gap between germline ends came to 9 bases. Germline values: CDR1 MDHEN, CDR2 SYDVKM.

This clonotype was observed a handful of times. The chain recombines TRBV6-2 or TRBV6-3 with TRBJ2-5; 9 nucleotides agree with TRBD1. This CDR3 contains 18 residues. V lost 6 bases to trimming and J lost 2 bases; unmatched junction nucleotides: 16. Germline CDR1 reads MNHEY; CDR2 reads SVGEGT. The CDR3 spells CASSRATNYRGRQETQYF. The CDR3 DNA is TGTGCCAGCAGCCGCGCTACTAATTACAGGGGGCGTCAAGAGACCCAGTACTTC.

Points on this clonotype: This may be a read error, as it is one base from a much larger clone. The V call is TRBV4-2, the J call TRBJ2-1; 8 nucleotides line up with TRBD2. This CDR3 is 15 amino acids long. Germline lookup yields CDR1 LGHNA and CDR2 YNFKEQ. CDR3 sequence reads: CASRQEIAGYNEQFF. CDR3 bases: TGTGCCAGCCGCCAAGAGATAGCGGGGTACAATGAGCAGTTCTTC.